This TCR beta chain was observed in a study of blood T cell repertoires in COVID-19 (dated by TCRdb to 2019 to 2021). Some background on the complete study: The collaborator samples originated in the United States, Italy and Spain and spanned the acute and convalescent phases of COVID-19. The prospective study material was composed of cDNA or gDNA derived from T cells, B-cell-depleted T cells, or PBMCs. The dataset comprised deeply sampled blood TCRbeta repertoires from subjects exposed to, actively infected with, or recovered from COVID-19. A freely available public database, intended as a resource for researchers studying the immune response to SARS-CoV-2, is where the repertoires were released. Samples were obtained from the ongoing ImmuneRACE study (first 160 participants) and from about 1,300 subjects provided by 6 global collaborators. The sample metadata nearly always contained a de-identified subject ID, COVID-19 status, age in years and sex. Where available, HLA class I and class II types were taken from metadata supplied by the sample provider and were not determined by assay-based typing.

The immunoSEQ Assay, a bias-controlled multiplex PCR, was used to amplify TCRbeta CDR3 regions from genomic DNA. On the study's bioinformatics: The number of nucleated cells in each sample was estimated by amplification of reference gene primers within the assay. To quantify the absolute abundance of each unique TCRbeta CDR3 rearrangement, sequence reads were collapsed and filtered. For each sample, productive Simpson clonality was calculated by taking the square root of Simpson's diversity index across productive rearrangements. Drawn from immuneACCESS, this table holds only the in-frame rearrangements with V and J called that TCRdb kept. Clones are partly lost; checked studies trace under half to an unresolved V gene and leave the rest unexplained. For V, J and clone size, that table is used; D and trimming come from the DNA. For this sample the table gives about 160,000 clones, of which 80% were detected only once. Of the sample, approximately 3.6% is held by the ten largest clones.

What the work shows at the level of the full study, not this receptor alone: The quantity of clinical and demographic metadata differed by source and by participant and was supplied without curation.

Participants in the prospective study were enrolled through a virtual design, were aged roughly 18 to 95 years, and lived in 24 United States geographic areas. To assign participants to cohorts, the prospective study relied on clinical history that participants themselves reported in a screening survey and a study questionnaire. Recovered participants in ImmuneRACE Cohort 3 were defined by two consecutive negative NP/OP PCR tests, clearance by a healthcare professional, or resolution of symptoms. Each participant in the prospective study had whole blood, serum and a nasopharyngeal or oropharyngeal swab collected by mobile phlebotomists. Prospective study participants could optionally give additional blood draws and questionnaires over an approximately two-month period. Before DNA extraction, blood samples from the prospective study were shipped at room temperature or frozen. This clone has just one count. Its cognate antigen has yet to be identified. No base qualities exist here, and no much larger clone lies one base off it.

The germline V end is reduced by 4 bases and the J end by 3 bases; junction bases left unmatched: 3. The CDR3, from cysteine to phenylalanine, totals 13 residues. Of all the DNA, just the CDR3 is kept, 39 bases in frame from base 1. The sequence was collected from a woman aged 60-75 years who had recovered from COVID-19. Sequencing was done on a sample of PBMCs or T cells enriched from blood (not recorded which). This chain joins TRBV12-3 or TRBV12-4 to TRBJ2-7; 7 nucleotides in the junction match TRBD1. The bases read TGTGCCAGCAGTTGGGACAGTAACTACGAGCAGTACTTC. This encodes CASSWDSNYEQYF.